This T cell receptor beta chain was found in a study of blood T cell repertoires in COVID-19. Study-wide context: Sample material is recorded as cDNA or gDNA derived from T cells, B-cell-depleted T cells, or PBMCs.

Here immunoSEQ multiplex PCR was the method, and the copy in TCRdb shows in-frame clones only, minus some. The data contain fewer than 300,000 clones, about 90% of them singletons. This clone was counted a single time. The CDR3 has 16 amino acids. Looked up from germline, CDR1 is SGHNT and CDR2 is YYREEE (reference sequence). V dropped 0 bases and J dropped 4; count of bases not matched to a gene: 6. The sequence derives from a woman aged 50 to 60 with COVID-19, enrolled during active disease. V gene TRBV5-4 combines with J gene TRBJ2-7; 11 bases match TRBD2. Material for sequencing was peripheral blood. CDR3 residues: CASSLVSGRVSYEQYF. The CDR3 coding sequence is TGTGCCAGCAGCTTGGTTAGCGGGAGGGTTTCTTACGAGCAGTACTTC. The full variable domain, completed using reference TRBV5-4 and TRBJ2-7, is ETGVTQSPTHLIKTRGQQVTLRCSSQSGHNTVSWYQQALGQGPQFIFQYYREEENGRGNFPPRFSGLQFPNYSSELNVNALELDDSALYLCASSLVSGRVSYEQYFGPGTRLTVT.